This T cell receptor beta chain is from a study of response to subunit inactivated influenza vaccine. This clonotype was counted between two and nine times. Its antigen is undetermined. TCRdb used MiXCR to reprocess the RT-PCR reads, holding one entry per CDR3 protein. The sample shows about 780,000 distinct CDR3 sequences, about 18% of them seen only once. Findings and limits, study-wide: With each seasonal influenza vaccination, the authors suggested, few new T cells are recruited.

V was pared by 6 bases and J by 3 bases, with 8 bases of the junction left unmatched. In germline, CDR1 is MDHEN, CDR2 SYDVKM. CDR3 length: 14 amino acids. The TCR sequence derives from a man aged 45 to 65 who received an inactivated influenza vaccine. The starting material was PBMCs from blood, obtained less than 6 days after vaccination. The chain links TRBV28 to TRBJ2-7, with 7 bases lining up with TRBD1. CDR3 region: CASRYLTGHYEQYF. CDR3 coding DNA: TGTGCCAGCAGATATTTGACAGGGCACTACGAGCAGTACTTC.